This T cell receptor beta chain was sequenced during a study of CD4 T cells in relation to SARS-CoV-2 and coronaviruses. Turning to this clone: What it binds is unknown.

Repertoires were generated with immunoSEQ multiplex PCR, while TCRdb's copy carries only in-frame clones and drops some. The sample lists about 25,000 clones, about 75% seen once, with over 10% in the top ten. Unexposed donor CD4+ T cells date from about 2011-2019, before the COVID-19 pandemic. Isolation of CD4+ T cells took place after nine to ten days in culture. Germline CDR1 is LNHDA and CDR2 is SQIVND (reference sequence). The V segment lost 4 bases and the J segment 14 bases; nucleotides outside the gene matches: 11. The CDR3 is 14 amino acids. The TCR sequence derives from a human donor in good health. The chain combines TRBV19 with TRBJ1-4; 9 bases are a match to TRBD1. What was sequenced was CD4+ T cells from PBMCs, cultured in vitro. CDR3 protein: CASSNTGTGLGLFF. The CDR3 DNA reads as TGTGCCAGTAGTAATACCGGGACAGGGTTAGGGCTGTTTTTT. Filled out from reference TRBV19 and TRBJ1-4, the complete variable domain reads DGGITQSPKYLFRKEGQNVTLSCEQNLNHDAMYWYRQDPGQGLRLIYYSQIVNDFQKGDIAEGYSVSREKKESFPLTVTSAQKNPTAFYLCASSNTGTGLGLFFGSGTQLSVL.